The 25 T cell receptor beta chains listed next were all sequenced from one sample in a study of cytomegalovirus exposure and HLA in healthy donors. The PCR was carried out with 60 Vbeta primers and 13 Jbeta primers. Profiled with immunoSEQ multiplex PCR; TCRdb holds only in-frame clones, not every one. The sample includes some 110,000 clones, about four fifths of them seen just once. The sample comprised PBMCs. Receptor source: a woman aged 50 to 60 in good health and CMV-seropositive.

V is TRBV7-6 and J is TRBJ1-5; 8 bases align to TRBD1. The length of the CDR3 is 14 residues. V trimming: 3 bases; J trimming: 4 bases; junction bases outside the gene matches: 2. Germline assignment: CDR1 SGHVS and CDR2 FNYEAQ. The CDR3 is CASSLGQENQPQHF. The CDR3 coding sequence is TGTGCCAGCAGCTTGGGACAGGAGAATCAGCCCCAGCATTTT. Variable domain in full (rest from reference TRBV7-6 and TRBJ1-5): GAGVSQSPRYKVTKRGQDVALRCDPISGHVSLYWYRQALGQGPEFLTYFNYEAQQDKSGLPNDRFSAERPEGSISTLTIQRTEQRDSAMYRCASSLGQENQPQHFGDGTRLSIL.

About this clone: This CDR3 is also generated by other DNA sequences in the sample. The rearrangement links TRBV7-9 to TRBJ1-5, with TRBD1 as a possible D gene (6 bases). Germline V lookup: CDR1 SEHNR, CDR2 FQNEAQ (reference sequence). CDR3 length: 15 amino acids. V was clipped by 3 bases and J by 7 bases, with 16 bases between them. CDR3: CASSLAAGGGQPQHF. In DNA form, the CDR3 reads TGTGCCAGCAGCTTGGCAGCGGGGGGCGGGCAGCCCCAGCATTTT.

The genes are TRBV7-9 and TRBJ1-1, with a tentative D call TRBD1 (6 bases). Deletions cut 4 bases from V and 4 bases from J, with 22 bases between. CDR1 and CDR2 (germline): SEHNR, FQNEAQ (reference sequence). This CDR3 spans 17 amino acids. CDR3 bases: TGTGCCAGCAGCTCCCGAGGGGGTTGGGAATCCCCCACTGAAGCTTTCTTT. Protein product: CASSSRGGWESPTEAFF.

In the case of this clone: The identical CDR3 is also encoded by other nucleotide sequences in the sample. V usage is TRBV18 and J usage is TRBJ2-5; D gene unclear. Germline loops: CDR1 KGHSH, CDR2 LQKENI. V was trimmed by 1 base and J by 5 bases, leaving 5 bases between them. The CDR3 spans 12 residues. The CDR3 spells CASSPQRETQYF. The CDR3 DNA is TGTGCCAGCTCACCACAACGGGAGACCCAGTACTTC.

This sequence joins TRBV9 and TRBJ2-3; D gene uncertain. Trimming removed 2 bases from V and 5 bases from J, with 9 bases in between. Germline lookup yields CDR1 SGDLS and CDR2 YYNGEE. This CDR3 has 13 amino acids. The CDR3 sequence: CASSVLLQDTQYF. The DNA for the CDR3 is TGTGCCAGCAGCGTCCTACTGCAAGATACGCAGTATTTT.

The chain employs TRBV29-1 and TRBJ2-2; D may be TRBD2 (5 bases). There are 14 residues in the CDR3. Trimming shortened V by 7 bases and J by 2 bases, and 14 bases separated the two germline ends. Looked up from germline, CDR1 is SQVTM and CDR2 is ANQGSEA. The CDR3 DNA is TGCAGCGCCCGGGGATTTTTCAACACCGGGGAGCTGTTTTTT. This sequence encodes CSARGFFNTGELFF.

The chain carries TRBV7-2 and TRBJ1-5, with 7 bases matching TRBD1. Germline V gives CDR1 SGHTA, CDR2 FQGNSA. This CDR3 has 17 amino acids. Losses at the gene ends were 0 bases for V and 2 bases for J; bases not matched to a gene: 7. As DNA, the CDR3 is TGTGCCAGCAGCTTAGCGTTTCAGGGGACAGGCAATCAGCCCCAGCATTTT. Protein: CASSLAFQGTGNQPQHF.

The rearrangement joins TRBV9 to TRBJ2-1, with TRBD2 matching over 16 bases. The CDR3 consists of 16 residues. Germline V lookup: CDR1 SGDLS, CDR2 YYNGEE. V lost 6 bases to trimming and J lost 10 bases; unmatched junction nucleotides: 10. The CDR3 coding sequence is TGTGCCAGCACGCCCCTGGGGACTAGCGGGGGGGCCGAGCAGTTCTTC. This encodes CASTPLGTSGGAEQFF.

The chain combines TRBV9 with TRBJ1-2; D possibly corresponds to TRBD1 (6 bases). The length of the CDR3 is 13 residues. In germline, CDR1 is SGDLS, CDR2 YYNGEE. V was pared by 6 bases and J by 8 bases, with 17 bases between. CDR3 sequence reads: CASTTPGVGGYTF. CDR3 DNA sequence: TGTGCCAGCACCACGCCAGGGGTCGGGGGCTACACCTTC.

This clone was counted only a few times. Additional DNA sequences in this sample encode the identical CDR3. This sequence joins TRBV18 and TRBJ1-4; 7 bases fit TRBD1. J lost 8 bases, V lost 2 bases, and 8 bases had no gene match. The germline V gene has CDR1 KGHSH and CDR2 LQKENI. This CDR3 is 15 amino acids long. CDR3 amino acids: CASSPRTGGGEKLFF. CDR3 in DNA: TGTGCCAGCTCACCAAGGACAGGAGGGGGAGAAAAACTGTTTTTT. The full variable domain, rest sourced from reference TRBV18 and TRBJ1-4, is NAGVMQNPRHLVRRRGQEARLRCSPMKGHSHVYWYRQLPEEGLKFMVYLQKENIIDESGMPKERFSAEFPKEGPSILRIQQVVRGDSAAYFCASSPRTGGGEKLFFGSGTQLSVL.

The chain couples TRBV2 to TRBJ1-3, with D perhaps TRBD1 (5 bases). V was trimmed by 8 bases and J by 2 bases, leaving 13 bases between them. The germline CDR1 and CDR2 sequences are SNHLY and FYNNEI. There are 14 residues in the CDR3. In DNA, the CDR3 is TGTGCCAGCGTCAGGGAAATGGCTGGAAACACCATATATTTT. Encoded protein: CASVREMAGNTIYF.

The V and J genes are TRBV5-4 and TRBJ2-2, with 12 positions matching TRBD2. CDR3 length: 17 amino acids. CDR1 is SGHNT, CDR2 YYREEE, per germline (reference sequence). With 0 bases clipped from V and 6 bases from J, the junction kept 6 bases outside the gene matches. DNA for the CDR3: TGTGCCAGCAGCTTGGCCACTAGCGGGGGGTACCCCGGGGAGCTGTTTTTT. It codes for CASSLATSGGYPGELFF.

The chain is built from TRBV28 and TRBJ2-5, with TRBD2 as a possible D gene (5 bases). The tail of the sequence fits TRBJ2-7 better, so the J call may be wrong. CDR3 size: 17 residues. Germline CDR1 and CDR2: MDHEN and SYDVKM. CDR3 nucleotides: TGTGCCAGCAGTTTAAACGGACTCGGCCAAACCTCCTACGAGCAGTACTTC. As protein: CASSLNGLGQTSYEQYF.

J is TRBJ1-1 and V is TRBV5-6; tentative D call: TRBD1 (6 bases). V was clipped by 2 bases and J by 3 bases, with 20 bases between them. The germline V gene encodes CDR1 SGHDT and CDR2 YYEEEE. CDR3 size: 17 residues. CDR3 region: CASSFEIAVKGDTEAFF. The DNA for the CDR3 is TGTGCCAGCAGCTTTGAGATTGCGGTTAAGGGGGACACTGAAGCTTTCTTT.

V gene TRBV4-3 combines with J gene TRBJ2-1; the match to TRBD2 covers 16 bases. Germline V gives CDR1 LGHNA, CDR2 YSLEER. CDR3 length equals 19 residues. V lost 0 bases and J lost 7; bases outside the gene matches: 9. The CDR3 is CASSQEGGLAGGPGNEQFF. In nucleotides, the CDR3 is TGCGCCAGCAGCCAAGAAGGGGGACTAGCGGGGGGGCCAGGGAATGAGCAGTTCTTC.

The CDR3 protein is CASSPTGQGGGTEAFF. In DNA form, the CDR3 reads TGTGCCAGCTCACCAACGGGACAGGGAGGCGGTACTGAAGCTTTCTTT. V and J are TRBV18 and TRBJ1-1; TRBD1 matches 9 bases. Trimming cost V 2 bases and J 5 bases; bases outside gene matches: 9. The CDR3 runs 16 residues. Germline lookup yields CDR1 KGHSH and CDR2 LQKENI.

The chain couples TRBV6-6 to TRBJ2-2; 9 bases fit TRBD1. Per germline, CDR1 MNHNY and CDR2 SVGAGI (reference sequence). V lost 4 bases and J lost 1; bases outside the gene matches: 4. The CDR3 loop spans 16 amino acids. This chain's CDR3 is CASSLNRGLNTGELFF. The CDR3 DNA follows: TGTGCCAGCAGTTTGAACAGGGGGCTGAACACCGGGGAGCTGTTTTTT.

As for this clone: Sequence at one end of the junction differs from germline and may be a read error. The chain employs TRBV7-9 and TRBJ2-2; TRBD1 might be the D (5 bases). The V gene's germline CDR1 is SEHNR and CDR2 FQNEAQ (reference sequence). This CDR3 contains 14 residues. The CDR3 nucleotides are TGTTCCAGCAGCTTAAGGGGGAACACCGGGGAGCTGTTTTTT. Its translation is CSSSLRGNTGELFF. Full variable domain (outside the CDR3, taken from reference TRBV7-9 and TRBJ2-2): DTGVSQNPRHKITKRGQNVTFRCDPISEHNRLYWYRQTLGQGPEFLTYFQNEAQLEKSRLLSDRFSAERPKGSFSTLEIQRTEQGDSAMYLCSSSLRGNTGELFFGEGSRLTVL.

V gene TRBV7-9 combines with J gene TRBJ1-3; D call uncertain. The CDR3 runs to 14 residues. V lost 0 bases and J lost 9, with 12 bases in between. Germline values: CDR1 SEHNR, CDR2 FQNEAQ (reference sequence). The CDR3, as DNA: TGTGCCAGCAGCTTAGCGCCCCTGGAGAGCACCATATATTTT. Its translation is CASSLAPLESTIYF.

V gene TRBV29-1 combines with J gene TRBJ2-2; TRBD2 agrees at 11 bases. This CDR3 region has 15 residues. V lost 6 bases, J lost 5 bases, and 8 bases stayed unmatched. Germline V gene data show CDR1 as SQVTM and CDR2 as ANQGSEA. CDR3 bases: TGCAGCGTGGATTCTAGCGGGGGGAGAACCGGGGAGCTGTTTTTT. This translates into CSVDSSGGRTGELFF.

This chain uses TRBV9 with TRBJ1-5; TRBD1 agrees at 8 bases. Trimming at V came to 1 base and at J to 0 bases, leaving 6 bases not matched to a gene. The CDR3 is made up of 17 amino acids. Germline assignment: CDR1 SGDLS and CDR2 YYNGEE. The CDR3 here is CASSVSPDRGSNQPQHF. CDR3 nucleotide sequence: TGTGCCAGCAGCGTAAGCCCTGACAGGGGTAGCAATCAGCCCCAGCATTTT.

The chain carries TRBV19 and TRBJ1-3; possible D gene TRBD1, 6 bases. V was trimmed by 2 bases and J by 0 bases, leaving 11 bases between them. The CDR3 runs 16 residues. Germline CDR1 is LNHDA and CDR2 is SQIVND (reference sequence). The CDR3 sequence: CASSITTGVSGNTIYF. The DNA of the CDR3 is TGTGCCAGTAGTATAACGACAGGAGTCTCTGGAAACACCATATATTTT. The variable domain in full, completed from reference TRBV19 and TRBJ1-3, reads DGGITQSPKYLFRKEGQNVTLSCEQNLNHDAMYWYRQDPGQGLRLIYYSQIVNDFQKGDIAEGYSVSREKKESFPLTVTSAQKNPTAFYLCASSITTGVSGNTIYFGEGSWLTVV.

The rearrangement joins TRBV2 to TRBJ2-7; 8 nucleotides match TRBD1. The CDR3 has 13 residues. V shed 6 bases and J 4 bases; nucleotides not matched to a gene: 5. Germline V gene sequence: CDR1 SNHLY, CDR2 FYNNEI. In DNA form, the CDR3 reads TGTGCCAGCAGATGGACAGGGCTATACGAGCAGTACTTC. It is translated as CASRWTGLYEQYF.

This clone was observed a handful of times. V is TRBV4-3 and J is TRBJ1-1, with a weak D call TRBD1 (6 bases). The CDR3 runs to 13 residues. V gave up 4 bases and J gave up 7 bases, with 13 bases separating them. Germline V CDR1 and CDR2: LGHNA, YSLEER. The CDR3 DNA sequence: TGCGCCAGCAGCCCAGTAGTGGGACATGAAGCTTTCTTT. This codes for CASSPVVGHEAFF.

In its sample, this clone was seen a few times. The rearrangement joins TRBV11-2 to TRBJ1-2; D not certain. Germline CDR1 and CDR2: SGHAT and FQNNGV. CDR3 length: 15 amino acids. V was shortened by 4 bases and J by 2 bases, with 14 bases between the two germline ends. CDR3 amino acids: CASSSVRGRNYGYTF. The DNA for the CDR3 is TGTGCCAGCAGCTCCGTGCGGGGTCGAAACTATGGCTACACCTTC.